This TCR beta chain was retrieved from a study of cytomegalovirus exposure and HLA in healthy donors. Study-wide context: When 350 to 500 donors were genotyped, roughly 78% of them were found to fall in the Caucasian-associated ancestry cluster. Study-wide findings and caveats: The classifier reportedly diagnosed cytomegalovirus status with high specificity and sensitivity.

PCR employed 60 Vbeta and 13 Jbeta primers. Assay: immunoSEQ multiplex PCR; the TCRdb copy retains only in-frame clones and omits some. The table has some 200,000 clones, roughly 80% seen once. Points on this clone: Its antigen is not identified.

The germline V gene encodes CDR1 SNHLY and CDR2 FYNNEI. After removal of 3 bases from V and 6 bases from J, the junction contained 15 bases not matched to a gene. The CDR3 loop spans 17 amino acids. The TCR was taken from a boy between 10 and 17 years old in good health and CMV-seronegative. J is TRBJ2-7 and V is TRBV2; TRBD1 matches 9 bases. Sequencing was performed on PBMCs. The DNA for the CDR3 is TGTGCCAGCAGTGATCTTAGGAGGTGGGACAGGGCCCCCGAGCAGTACTTC. It codes for CASSDLRRWDRAPEQYF. The variable domain in full, with the rest retrieved from reference TRBV2 and TRBJ2-7, is EPEVTQTPSHQVTQMGQEVILRCVPISNHLYFYWYRQILGQKVEFLVSFYNNEISEKSEIFDDQFSVERPDGSNFTLKIRSTKLEDSAMYFCASSDLRRWDRAPEQYFGPGTRLTVT.